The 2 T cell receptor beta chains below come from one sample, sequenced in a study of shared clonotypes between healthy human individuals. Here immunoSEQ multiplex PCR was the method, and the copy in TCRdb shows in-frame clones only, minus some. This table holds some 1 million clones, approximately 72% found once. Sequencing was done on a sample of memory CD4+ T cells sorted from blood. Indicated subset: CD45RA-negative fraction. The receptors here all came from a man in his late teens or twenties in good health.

The CDR3 is CASSLTGTGGTKLFF. The CDR3 bases are TGTGCCAGCAGTCTGACGGGGACAGGGGGAACAAAACTGTTTTTT. The chain is built from TRBV6-5 and TRBJ1-4, with 11 bases fitting TRBD1. From germline, CDR1 is MNHEY and CDR2 SVGAGI. The CDR3 contains 15 residues. V dropped 5 bases and J dropped 10; count of bases not matched to a gene: 9.

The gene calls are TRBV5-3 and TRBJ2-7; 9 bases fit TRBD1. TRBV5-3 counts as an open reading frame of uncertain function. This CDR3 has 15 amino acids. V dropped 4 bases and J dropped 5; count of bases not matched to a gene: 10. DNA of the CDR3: TGTGCCAGAAGCCCCTCCGGGACAGGGCTCGACGAGCAGTACTTC. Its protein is CARSPSGTGLDEQYF.